A single sample is the source of the 26 T cell receptor beta chains below, sequenced in a study of T cell clonality in common variable immunodeficiency. Measured with immunoSEQ multiplex PCR; TCRdb has only the in-frame clones, and not every one. The data list approximately 64,000 clones, none observed once; 1.7% falls to the top ten. Sequenced sample: peripheral blood mononuclear cells. Every receptor here comes from a person between 18 and 75 years old in good health.

This clone was found many times. The CDR3 loop reads CSARDYSNSPLHF. The CDR3 DNA, read in part, is TGCAGTGCTAGAGATTACAGTAATTCACCC. The chain employs TRBV20-1 and TRBJ1-6; D is ambiguous. Read coverage stops 3 residues before the CDR3 terminus; the germline J gene supplies the remainder. Between the trimmed V and J ends, which lost 0 bases and 6 bases, there was a span of 6 bases. The CDR3 contains 13 residues. Per the germline V gene, CDR1 is DFQATT and CDR2 is SNEGSKA (reference sequence).

There are many counts of this clone. The read falls 3 residues short of the CDR3 end, and the missing part is taken from the germline J gene. The chain couples TRBV30 to TRBJ2-3, with no clear D. This CDR3 has 15 amino acids. Trimming pared 5 bases from V and 3 bases from J, leaving 18 bases between. CDR1 is GTSNPN and CDR2 is SVGIG in the germline V gene (reference sequence). CDR3 sequence: CAWSILDLKTDTQYF. Partial CDR3 DNA: TGTGCCTGGTCAATCCTAGATTTGAAGACAGATACG. Filled out from reference TRBV30 and TRBJ2-3, the complete variable domain reads SQTIHQWPATLVQPVGSPLSLECTVEGTSNPNLYWYRQAAGRGLQLLFYSVGIGQISSEVPQNLSASRPQDRQFILSSKKLLLSDSGFYLCAWSILDLKTDTQYFGPGTRLTVL.

This clone was counted ten times or more. The CDR3 extends 3 residues past the end of the read, so its final part is completed from the germline J gene. This chain joins TRBV20-1 and TRBJ2-7, with D maybe TRBD2 (5 bases). Looked up from germline, CDR1 is DFQATT and CDR2 is SNEGSKA (reference sequence). The CDR3 runs to 13 residues. Trimming removed 5 bases at V and 1 base at J, with 12 bases between. CDR3 loop: CSAPLGGSYEQYF. The CDR3 DNA, read in part, is TGCAGTGCTCCCCTTGGCGGGTCCTACGAG.

This clone was observed many times. The CDR3 sequence: CASSLEGNTEAFF. The sequenced CDR3 bases are TGTGCCAGCAGCTTAGAGGGGAACACTGAA. This chain uses TRBV7-8 with TRBJ1-1; D gene ambiguous. The read terminates 3 residues before the CDR3 end, so the remaining end is supplied by the germline J gene. The germline CDR1 and CDR2 sequences are SGHVS and FQNEAQ. The CDR3 covers 13 residues. Trimming removed 1 base at V and 1 base at J, with 4 bases between. The full variable domain, with the rest looked up from reference TRBV7-8 and TRBJ1-1, is GAGVSQSPRYKVAKRGQDVALRCDPISGHVSLFWYQQALGQGPEFLTYFQNEAQLDKSGLPSDRFFAERPEGSVSTLKIQRTQQEDSAVYLCASSLEGNTEAFFGQGTRLTVV.

This clone was recorded at least ten times. The CDR3 is cut off 3 residues early in the read; its end comes from the germline J gene. The chain carries TRBV30 and TRBJ1-1; D perhaps matches TRBD1 (5 bases). The CDR3 covers 13 residues. Germline assignment: CDR1 GTSNPN and CDR2 SVGIG (reference sequence). Trimming stripped 1 base from V and 4 bases from J, with 10 bases between. CDR3 amino acids: CAWSGSRGTEAFF. The part of the CDR3 DNA that was read is TGTGCCTGGAGTGGTAGTAGGGGCACTGAA.

This clone was counted many times. CDR3 amino acids: CASGFGGFEAFF. The sequenced CDR3 bases are TGTGCTAGTGGTTTTGGGGGGTTTGAA. This chain uses TRBV12-5 with TRBJ1-1; a possible D gene is TRBD1 (5 bases). From the germline J gene comes the end of the CDR3, since the read stops 3 residues before it. V was clipped by 3 bases and J by 7 bases, with 9 bases between them. CDR1 LGHNT and CDR2 FRNRAP come from the germline V gene. The length of the CDR3 is 12 residues.

This clone occurred many times. The read gets to within 3 residues of the CDR3 end, and the germline J gene fills in the rest. This chain connects TRBV5-1 to TRBJ2-3, with D perhaps TRBD1 (6 bases). Per the germline V gene, CDR1 is SGHRS and CDR2 is YFSETQ. This CDR3 comprises 15 residues. The ends were cut back, 9 bases at V and 4 bases at J, with 21 bases in the middle. The covered CDR3 bases are TGCGCCACCCACCGGGACAACGCTTATCCAGATACG. Its translation is CATHRDNAYPDT. From start to end, the CDR3 is CATHRDNAYPDTQYF.

To note about this clone: The read terminates 3 residues before the CDR3 end, so the remaining end is supplied by the germline J gene. The sample carries other DNA sequences with the same CDR3. The rearrangement uses TRBV2 and TRBJ1-5, with TRBD1 matching 8 bases. Germline values: CDR1 SNHLY, CDR2 FYNNEI. This CDR3 comprises 15 residues. The CDR3 reads CASSGSGTGFQPQHF. Partial CDR3 DNA: TGTGCCAGCAGCGGGTCCGGGACAGGCTTCCAACCC.

This clone was seen more than once but under ten times. The sequence runs out 3 residues before the end of the CDR3; the remainder is reconstructed from the germline J gene. The rearrangement joins TRBV2 to TRBJ2-3; D may be TRBD1 (5 bases). The V end was cut by 3 bases, the J end by 1 base, with 5 bases between. The CDR3 loop spans 13 amino acids. From germline, CDR1 is SNHLY and CDR2 FYNNEI. The CDR3 loop reads CASSDRGTDTQYF. The covered CDR3 bases are TGTGCCAGCAGTGACAGGGGCACAGATACG.

This clone was seen ten or more times. The DNA ends 3 residues before the CDR3 does, and the rest of the CDR3 is filled in from the germline J gene. V gene TRBV19 combines with J gene TRBJ1-1; D is perhaps TRBD1 (6 bases). Between the trimmed V and J ends, which lost 7 bases and 1 base, there was a span of 13 bases. Germline lookup yields CDR1 LNHDA and CDR2 SQIVND (reference sequence). The CDR3 loop spans 14 amino acids. CDR3 DNA, as far as it was read: TGTGCCAGTACGATTGGGGGCTCGAACACTGAA. Translation gives CASTIGGSNTE. The entire CDR3 is CASTIGGSNTEAFF. The full variable domain, completed using reference TRBV19 and TRBJ1-1, is DGGITQSPKYLFRKEGQNVTLSCEQNLNHDAMYWYRQDPGQGLRLIYYSQIVNDFQKGDIAEGYSVSREKKESFPLTVTSAQKNPTAFYLCASTIGGSNTEAFFGQGTRLTVV.

This clone was observed at least ten times. The read ends 3 residues before the CDR3 terminus; that terminus is restored from the germline J gene. The V and J genes are TRBV18 and TRBJ1-4; D is possibly TRBD1 (5 bases). The CDR3 totals 14 residues. Germline V gene lookup returns CDR1 KGHSH and CDR2 LQKENI. V lost 3 bases to trimming and J lost 7 bases, with 12 bases between them. Incomplete CDR3 DNA: TGTGCCAGCTCACCCCGGGACTTGGCTGAAAAA. Its protein is CASSPRDLAEK. The full CDR3 protein is CASSPRDLAEKLFF.

This clone was found many times. Coverage ceases 3 residues before the CDR3 finishes, and the germline J gene fills in the end. This rearrangement joins TRBV29-1 to TRBJ1-5; D not resolved. The ends were cut back, 4 bases at V and 1 base at J, with 8 bases in the middle. This CDR3 is built from 13 residues. CDR1 is SQVTM, CDR2 ANQGSEA, per germline. The chain's CDR3 is CSVAVGSNQPQHF. CDR3 DNA (partial): TGCAGCGTTGCGGTAGGGAGCAATCAGCCC.

In its sample, this clone was seen many times. The sequenced part of the CDR3 DNA is TGTGCCAGCAGCTTACCCCGAGATACG. Translation gives CASSLPRDT. The CDR3 as a whole reads CASSLPRDTQYF. The rearrangement links TRBV7-6 to TRBJ2-3; no definite D call. The missing CDR3 end, 3 residues past where the read stops, is filled in from the germline J gene. The CDR3 totals 12 residues. CDR1 and CDR2 from the germline V gene are SGHVS and FNYEAQ. The V end was cut by 2 bases, the J end by 5 bases, with 5 bases between.

This clone was detected many times. The CDR3 is cut off 3 residues early in the read; its end comes from the germline J gene. The rearrangement joins TRBV7-9 to TRBJ1-4, with 7 bases that match TRBD1. The CDR3 is made up of 14 amino acids. Germline values: CDR1 SEHNR, CDR2 FQNEAQ (reference sequence). The ends lost 6 bases at V and 7 bases at J; junction bases unmatched: 8. The sequenced CDR3 bases are TGTGCCAGCAGTCAGACAGGGCCCAGTGAAAAA. This codes for CASSQTGPSEK. In full, the CDR3 is CASSQTGPSEKLFF.

Many counts were recorded for this clone. The CDR3 loop is CASSEPGRGKEKLFF. CDR3 DNA, as far as it was read: TGTGCCAGCAGTGAACCCGGACGGGGAAAGGAAAAA. V is TRBV2 and J is TRBJ1-4; D gene unclear. The read stops 3 residues short of the end of the CDR3; the missing end is completed from the germline J gene. The CDR3 sequence is 15 residues long. The V and J ends lost 2 bases and 8 bases respectively, with 15 bases between them. In germline, CDR1 is SNHLY, CDR2 FYNNEI.

Regarding this clone: The read stops 3 residues short of the end of the CDR3; the missing end is completed from the germline J gene. The chain recombines TRBV5-6 with TRBJ2-2; D is ambiguous. There are 14 residues in the CDR3. The germline gives CDR1 SGHDT, CDR2 YYEEEE. Partial CDR3 DNA: TGTGTCTCTCGAGTAGGTCCGGGCACCGGGGAG. This sequence encodes CVSRVGPGTGE. The whole CDR3 sequence is CVSRVGPGTGELFF.

This clone was seen at least ten times. The CDR3 extends 3 residues past the end of the read, so its final part is completed from the germline J gene. V is TRBV29-1 and J is TRBJ2-7; 13 bases are shared with TRBD2. CDR1 is SQVTM and CDR2 is ANQGSEA in the germline V gene. The CDR3 loop spans 14 amino acids. V gave up 1 base and J gave up 3 bases; unmatched junction bases: 0. CDR3 DNA, as far as it was read: TGCAGCGTTGAAGGGACTAGCGGGAGCTACGAG. Protein product: CSVEGTSGSYE. The whole CDR3 sequence reads CSVEGTSGSYEQYF.

This clone was seen ten or more times. The sequence runs out 3 residues before the end of the CDR3; the remainder is reconstructed from the germline J gene. The V call is TRBV11-2, the J call TRBJ1-3; D ambiguous. Germline CDR1 SGHAT, CDR2 FQNNGV. The CDR3 covers 14 residues. Trimming shortened V by 5 bases and J by 1 base, and 9 bases separated the two germline ends. The CDR3 spells CASSTVKSGNTIYF. CDR3 bases read: TGTGCCAGCAGCACAGTAAAGTCTGGAAACACC.

This clone was seen many times. The missing CDR3 end, 3 residues past where the read stops, is filled in from the germline J gene. J is TRBJ2-6 and V is TRBV30; D gene uncertain. The germline gives CDR1 GTSNPN, CDR2 SVGIG (reference sequence). The CDR3 runs 15 residues. Trimming took 0 bases from V and 1 from J, leaving 7 bases between them. The CDR3 is CAWSVTRSGANVLTF. The CDR3 DNA, read in part, is TGTGCCTGGAGTGTAACCAGGTCTGGGGCCAACGTC. Looking up the rest from reference TRBV30 and TRBJ2-6 gives the full variable domain: SQTIHQWPATLVQPVGSPLSLECTVEGTSNPNLYWYRQAAGRGLQLLFYSVGIGQISSEVPQNLSASRPQDRQFILSSKKLLLSDSGFYLCAWSVTRSGANVLTFGAGSRLTVL.

This clone was recorded at least ten times. Coverage ceases 3 residues before the CDR3 finishes, and the germline J gene fills in the end. The chain links TRBV19 to TRBJ2-3; 9 bases are shared with TRBD1. Looked up from germline, CDR1 is LNHDA and CDR2 is SQIVND (reference sequence). The CDR3 is made up of 15 amino acids. Trimming at V came to 4 bases and at J to 2 bases, leaving 4 bases not matched to a gene. The sequenced CDR3 bases are TGTGCCAGTAGTAGCGGACAGGGGACCACAGATACG. It translates to CASSSGQGTTDT. The full CDR3 protein reads CASSSGQGTTDTQYF. Looking up the rest from reference TRBV19 and TRBJ2-3 gives the full variable domain: DGGITQSPKYLFRKEGQNVTLSCEQNLNHDAMYWYRQDPGQGLRLIYYSQIVNDFQKGDIAEGYSVSREKKESFPLTVTSAQKNPTAFYLCASSSGQGTTDTQYFGPGTRLTVL.

This clone has at least ten counts. The CDR3 extends 3 residues past the end of the read, so its final part is completed from the germline J gene. The V gene is TRBV4-2, the J gene TRBJ2-3; 8 bases are a match to TRBD1. After removal of 3 bases from V and 4 bases from J, the junction contained 9 bases not matched to a gene. The CDR3 is made up of 16 amino acids. Per the germline V gene, CDR1 is LGHNA and CDR2 is YNFKEQ. The sequenced part of the CDR3 DNA is TGTGCCAGCAGCCACCCGGGCAGGGGGCGCGCAGATACG. Amino acid sequence: CASSHPGRGRADT. The full CDR3 protein reads CASSHPGRGRADTQYF.

This clone was seen at least ten times. The read ends 3 residues early relative to the CDR3; the germline J gene fills the gap. The chain uses TRBV28 and TRBJ1-1; D is uncertain. Trimming cost V 2 bases and J 0 bases, with 7 bases left between them. CDR3 length: 14 residues. Looked up from germline, CDR1 is MDHEN and CDR2 is SYDVKM. Here the CDR3 reads CASSLTDMNTEAFF. The CDR3 bases that were read are TGTGCCAGCAGTTTAACAGATATGAACACTGAA.

The table lists this clone with many counts. The CDR3 extends 3 residues past the end of the read, so its final part is completed from the germline J gene. This chain links TRBV6-2 or TRBV6-3 with TRBJ2-2, with 8 bases lining up with TRBD2. This CDR3 is 15 amino acids long. The junction had 9 bases not matched to a gene; V was cut back by 10 bases and J by 2 bases. In germline, CDR1 is MNHEY, CDR2 SVGEGT. The CDR3 here is CATGGPGSNTGELFF. The sequenced CDR3 bases are TGTGCCACGGGGGGGCCGGGGTCTAACACCGGGGAG.

This clone was recorded at least ten times. The CDR3 is cut off 3 residues early in the read; its end comes from the germline J gene. The J gene is TRBJ2-2, the V gene TRBV7-9; no firm D call. The CDR3 has 13 amino acids. Germline V gene lookup returns CDR1 SEHNR and CDR2 FQNEAQ (reference sequence). The CDR3 loop is CASSLNLRQELFF. The covered CDR3 bases are TGTGCCAGCAGCTTAAATCTGAGACAAGAG.

This clone was detected ten times or more. The CDR3 is cut off 3 residues early in the read; its end comes from the germline J gene. The chain joins TRBV20-1 to TRBJ2-1; possibly TRBD2 for D (7 bases). This CDR3 comprises 17 residues. Trimming pared 2 bases from V and 6 bases from J, leaving 23 bases between. From germline, CDR1 is DFQATT and CDR2 SNEGSKA (reference sequence). The CDR3 spells CSARKGGGIPARNEQFF. Incomplete CDR3 DNA: TGCAGTGCTAGAAAGGGGGGGGGCATCCCTGCGCGCAATGAG.

This clone was seen at least ten times. The CDR3 end is not reached by the read, which stops 3 residues before it; the germline J gene fills it in. J is TRBJ2-4 and V is TRBV28, with 9 positions matching TRBD2. After removal of 5 bases from V and 1 base from J, the junction contained 6 bases not matched to a gene. The CDR3 is 16 amino acids. CDR1 is MDHEN and CDR2 is SYDVKM in the germline V gene. CDR3 sequence: CASSVPGLAAKNIQYF. The sequenced CDR3 bases are TGTGCCAGCAGTGTACCGGGACTAGCTGCCAAAAACATT.